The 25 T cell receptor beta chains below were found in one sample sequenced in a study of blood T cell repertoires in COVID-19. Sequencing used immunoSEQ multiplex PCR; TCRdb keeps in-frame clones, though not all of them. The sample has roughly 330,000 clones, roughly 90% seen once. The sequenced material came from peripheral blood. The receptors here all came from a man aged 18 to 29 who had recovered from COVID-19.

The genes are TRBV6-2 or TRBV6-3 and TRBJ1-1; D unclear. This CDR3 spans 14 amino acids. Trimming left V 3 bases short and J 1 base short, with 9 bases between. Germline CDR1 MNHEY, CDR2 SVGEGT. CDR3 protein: CASSYLSRNTEAFF. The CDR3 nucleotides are TGTGCCAGCAGTTATCTCTCCAGGAACACTGAAGCTTTCTTT.

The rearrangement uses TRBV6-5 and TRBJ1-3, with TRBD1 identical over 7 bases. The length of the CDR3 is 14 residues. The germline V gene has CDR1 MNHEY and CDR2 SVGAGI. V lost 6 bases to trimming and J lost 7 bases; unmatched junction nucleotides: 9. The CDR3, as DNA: TGTGCCAGCAGCTCGACAGGGAGTGCGAACACCATATATTTT. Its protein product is CASSSTGSANTIYF.

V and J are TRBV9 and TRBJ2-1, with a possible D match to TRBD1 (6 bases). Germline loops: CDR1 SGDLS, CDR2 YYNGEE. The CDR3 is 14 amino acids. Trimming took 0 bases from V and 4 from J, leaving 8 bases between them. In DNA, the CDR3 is TGTGCCAGCAGCGTAGGGGGGCCATACAATGAGCAGTTCTTC. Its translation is CASSVGGPYNEQFF.

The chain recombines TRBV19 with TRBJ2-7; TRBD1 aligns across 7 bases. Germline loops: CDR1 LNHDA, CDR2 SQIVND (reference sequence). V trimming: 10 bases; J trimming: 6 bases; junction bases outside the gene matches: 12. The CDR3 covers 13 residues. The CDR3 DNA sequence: TGTGCCACCTCGAAACAGGGGAACAGCGAGCAGTACTTC. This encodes CATSKQGNSEQYF.

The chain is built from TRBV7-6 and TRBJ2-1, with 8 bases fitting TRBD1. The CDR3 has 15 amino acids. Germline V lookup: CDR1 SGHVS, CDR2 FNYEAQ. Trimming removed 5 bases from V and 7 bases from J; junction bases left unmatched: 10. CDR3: CASSLGQGGRNEQFF. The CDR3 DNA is TGTGCCAGCAGCCTCGGACAGGGAGGAAGGAATGAGCAGTTCTTC.

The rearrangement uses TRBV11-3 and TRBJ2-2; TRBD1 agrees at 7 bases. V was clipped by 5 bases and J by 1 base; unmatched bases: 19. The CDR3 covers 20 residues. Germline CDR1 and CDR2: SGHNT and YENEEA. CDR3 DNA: TGTGCCAGCAGCCTTTATCCCAAGGTGGGGACAGACCAGAACACCGGGGAGCTGTTTTTT. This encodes CASSLYPKVGTDQNTGELFF.

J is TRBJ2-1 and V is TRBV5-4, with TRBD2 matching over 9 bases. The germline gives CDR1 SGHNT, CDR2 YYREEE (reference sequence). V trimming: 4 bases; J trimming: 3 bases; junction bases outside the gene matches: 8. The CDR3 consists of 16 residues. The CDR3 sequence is CASSIISGRNYNEQFF. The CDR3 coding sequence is TGTGCCAGCAGCATTATCAGCGGGAGGAACTACAATGAGCAGTTCTTC.

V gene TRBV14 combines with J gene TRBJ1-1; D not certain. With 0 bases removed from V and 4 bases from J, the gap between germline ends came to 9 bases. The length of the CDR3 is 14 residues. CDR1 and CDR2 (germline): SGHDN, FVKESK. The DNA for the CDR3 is TGTGCCAGCAGCCAAGATAACCGGGGCACTGAAGCTTTCTTT. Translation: CASSQDNRGTEAFF.

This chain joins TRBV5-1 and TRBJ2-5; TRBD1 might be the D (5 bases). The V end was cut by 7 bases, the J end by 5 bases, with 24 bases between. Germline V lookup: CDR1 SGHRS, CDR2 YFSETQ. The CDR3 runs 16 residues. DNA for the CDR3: TGCGCCAGCGGATCTTTAGACAGTGACGTGTCGGAGACCCAGTACTTC. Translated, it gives CASGSLDSDVSETQYF.

The chain's CDR3 is CASGTRDEGYGYTF. Written as DNA, the CDR3 is TGTGCCAGTGGAACCCGGGATGAGGGCTATGGCTACACCTTC. This chain connects TRBV19 to TRBJ1-2; no definite D call. The germline V gene encodes CDR1 LNHDA and CDR2 SQIVND (reference sequence). This CDR3 comprises 14 residues. The V gene lost 8 bases and the J gene lost 4 bases, with 17 bases spanning the gap.

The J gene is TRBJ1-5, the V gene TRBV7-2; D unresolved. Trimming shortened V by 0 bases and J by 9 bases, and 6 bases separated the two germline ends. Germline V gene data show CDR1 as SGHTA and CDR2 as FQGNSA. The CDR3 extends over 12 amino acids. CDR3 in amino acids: CASSLALGPQHF. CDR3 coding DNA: TGTGCCAGCAGCTTAGCACTAGGGCCCCAGCATTTT.

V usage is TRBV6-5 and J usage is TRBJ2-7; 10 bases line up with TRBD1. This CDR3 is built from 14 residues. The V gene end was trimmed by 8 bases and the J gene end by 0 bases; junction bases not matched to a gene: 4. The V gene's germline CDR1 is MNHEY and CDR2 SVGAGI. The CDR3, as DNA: TGTGCCAGCGGGGGACAGGGGATCTCCTACGAGCAGTACTTC. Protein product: CASGGQGISYEQYF.

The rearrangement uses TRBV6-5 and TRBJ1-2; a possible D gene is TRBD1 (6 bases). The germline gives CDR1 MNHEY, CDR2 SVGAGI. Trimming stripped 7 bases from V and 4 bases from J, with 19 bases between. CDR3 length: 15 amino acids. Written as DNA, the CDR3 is TGTGCCAGCATTTGGGCAGGGGTGAACATCTATGGCTACACCTTC. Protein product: CASIWAGVNIYGYTF.

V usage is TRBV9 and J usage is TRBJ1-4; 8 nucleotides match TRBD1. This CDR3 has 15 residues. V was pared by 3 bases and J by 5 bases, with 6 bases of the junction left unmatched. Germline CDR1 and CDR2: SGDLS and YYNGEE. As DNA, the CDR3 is TGTGCCAGCAGCGCAGGACAGGGCCCGAATGAAAAACTGTTTTTT. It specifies CASSAGQGPNEKLFF.

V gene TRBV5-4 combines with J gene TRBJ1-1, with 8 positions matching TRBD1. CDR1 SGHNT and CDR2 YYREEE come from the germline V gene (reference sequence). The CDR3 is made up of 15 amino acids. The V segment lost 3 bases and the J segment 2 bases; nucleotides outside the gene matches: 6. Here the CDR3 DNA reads TGTGCCAGCAGCTCCGGACAGGGCCCTAACACTGAAGCTTTCTTT. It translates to CASSSGQGPNTEAFF.

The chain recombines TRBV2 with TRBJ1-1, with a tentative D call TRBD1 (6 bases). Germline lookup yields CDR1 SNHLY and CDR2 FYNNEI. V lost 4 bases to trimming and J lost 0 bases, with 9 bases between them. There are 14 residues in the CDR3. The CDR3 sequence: CASSVGQLNTEAFF. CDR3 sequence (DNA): TGTGCCAGCAGTGTAGGACAGTTGAACACTGAAGCTTTCTTT. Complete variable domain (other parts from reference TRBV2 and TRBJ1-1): EPEVTQTPSHQVTQMGQEVILRCVPISNHLYFYWYRQILGQKVEFLVSFYNNEISEKSEIFDDQFSVERPDGSNFTLKIRSTKLEDSAMYFCASSVGQLNTEAFFGQGTRLTVV.

The CDR3 DNA reads as TGTGCCAGCAGCTTAAGAGAAGATAGCAATCAGCCCCAGCATTTT. This codes for CASSLREDSNQPQHF. The chain recombines TRBV7-3 with TRBJ1-5; D is unresolved. In germline, CDR1 is SGHTA, CDR2 FQGTGA. The V and J ends lost 1 base and 0 bases respectively, with 7 bases between them. CDR3 size: 15 residues.

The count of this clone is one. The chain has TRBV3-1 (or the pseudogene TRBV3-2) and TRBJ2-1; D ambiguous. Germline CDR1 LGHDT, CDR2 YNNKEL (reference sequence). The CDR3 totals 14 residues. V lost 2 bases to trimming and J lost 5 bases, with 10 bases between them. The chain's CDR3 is CASSQRSLNNEQFF. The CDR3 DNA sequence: TGTGCCAGCAGCCAAAGGAGCCTGAACAATGAGCAGTTCTTC.

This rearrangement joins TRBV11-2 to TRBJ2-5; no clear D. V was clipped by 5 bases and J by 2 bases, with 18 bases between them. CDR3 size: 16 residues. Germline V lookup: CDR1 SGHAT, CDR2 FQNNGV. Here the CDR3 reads CASSPGLYSLQETQYF. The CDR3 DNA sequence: TGTGCCAGCAGCCCCGGTCTATACTCCCTACAAGAGACCCAGTACTTC.

CDR3 protein: CASSRGASYEQYF. CDR3 DNA: TGCGCCAGCAGCCGGGGTGCCTCCTACGAGCAGTACTTC. The chain uses TRBV5-1 and TRBJ2-7; possibly TRBD2 for D (5 bases). The germline V gene encodes CDR1 SGHRS and CDR2 YFSETQ. The CDR3 spans 13 residues. Trimming shortened V by 4 bases and J by 0 bases, and 8 bases separated the two germline ends.

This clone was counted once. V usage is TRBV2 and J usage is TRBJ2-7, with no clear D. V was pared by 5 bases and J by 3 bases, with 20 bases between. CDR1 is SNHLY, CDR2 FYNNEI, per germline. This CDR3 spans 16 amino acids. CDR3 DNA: TGTGCCAGCAGTTTCTCCATCCCGTACCAGAACTACGAGCAGTACTTC. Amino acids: CASSFSIPYQNYEQYF.

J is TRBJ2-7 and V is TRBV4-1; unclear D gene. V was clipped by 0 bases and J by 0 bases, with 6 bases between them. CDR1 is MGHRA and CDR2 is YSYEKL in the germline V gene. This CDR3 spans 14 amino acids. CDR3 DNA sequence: TGCGCCAGCAGCCAAGACAAGAGCTCCTACGAGCAGTACTTC. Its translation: CASSQDKSSYEQYF.

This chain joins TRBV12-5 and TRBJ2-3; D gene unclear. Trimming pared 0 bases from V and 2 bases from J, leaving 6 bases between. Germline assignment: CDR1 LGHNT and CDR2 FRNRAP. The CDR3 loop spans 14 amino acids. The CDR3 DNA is TGTGCTAGTGGTTTGGTAGAGGACACAGATACGCAGTATTTT. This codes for CASGLVEDTDTQYF.

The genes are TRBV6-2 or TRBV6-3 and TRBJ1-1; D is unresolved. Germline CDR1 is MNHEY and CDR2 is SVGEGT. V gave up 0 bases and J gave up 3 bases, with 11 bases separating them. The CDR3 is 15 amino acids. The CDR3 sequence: CASSYSRRFDTEAFF. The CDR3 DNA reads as TGTGCCAGCAGTTACTCGCGGCGTTTTGACACTGAAGCTTTCTTT.

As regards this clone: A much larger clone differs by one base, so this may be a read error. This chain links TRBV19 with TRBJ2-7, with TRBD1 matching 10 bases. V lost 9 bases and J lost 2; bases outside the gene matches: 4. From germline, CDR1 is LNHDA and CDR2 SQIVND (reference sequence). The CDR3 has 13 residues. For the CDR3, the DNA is TGTGCCAGCAGAGGGACAGGGGCCTACGAGCAGTACTTC. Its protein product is CASRGTGAYEQYF. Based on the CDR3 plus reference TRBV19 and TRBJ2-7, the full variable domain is DGGITQSPKYLFRKEGQNVTLSCEQNLNHDAMYWYRQDPGQGLRLIYYSQIVNDFQKGDIAEGYSVSREKKESFPLTVTSAQKNPTAFYLCASRGTGAYEQYFGPGTRLTVT.